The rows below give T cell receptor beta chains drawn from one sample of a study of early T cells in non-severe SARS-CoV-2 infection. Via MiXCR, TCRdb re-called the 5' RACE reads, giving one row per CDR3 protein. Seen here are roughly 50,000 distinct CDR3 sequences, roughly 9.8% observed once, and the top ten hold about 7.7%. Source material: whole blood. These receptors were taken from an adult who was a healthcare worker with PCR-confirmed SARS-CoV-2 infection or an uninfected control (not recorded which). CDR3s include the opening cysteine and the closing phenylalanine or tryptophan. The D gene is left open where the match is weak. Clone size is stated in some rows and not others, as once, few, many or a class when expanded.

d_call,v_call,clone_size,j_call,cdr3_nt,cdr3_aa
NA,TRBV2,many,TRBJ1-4,TGTGCCAGCAGTGAAAACGGCGGCCGGCACGAAAAACTGTTTTTT,CASSENGGRHEKLFF
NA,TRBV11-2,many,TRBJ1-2,TGTGCCAGCAGCGCCGACAGCTCCCCGAGGGGCTACACCTTC,CASSADSSPRGYTF
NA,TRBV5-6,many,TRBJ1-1,TGTGCCAGCAGCTGGGGTGACACTGAAGCTTTCTTT,CASSWGDTEAFF
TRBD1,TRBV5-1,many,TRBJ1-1,TGCGCCAGCAGCGCGCGGACAGGGAACACTGAAGCTTTCTTT,CASSARTGNTEAFF
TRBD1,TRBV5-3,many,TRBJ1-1,TGTGCCAGAAGCCCCGCACAGGGGGCTAGGAACACTGAAGCTTTCTTT,CARSPAQGARNTEAFF
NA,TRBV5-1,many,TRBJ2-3,TGCGCCAGCAGCCCAGACCGGGACTGGGGGCTAGATACGCAGTATTTT,CASSPDRDWGLDTQYF
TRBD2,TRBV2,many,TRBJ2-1,TGTGCCAGCAGCCCCCGGATAGCGGGAGAATACAATGAGCAGTTCTTC,CASSPRIAGEYNEQFF
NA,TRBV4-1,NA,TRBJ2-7,TGCGCCAGCAGCCAAGGATTTCGTTCGGGGGAGCAGTACTTC,CASSQGFRSGEQYF
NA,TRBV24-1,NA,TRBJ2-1,TGTGCCACCAGTGACCCAAGGACCCGCTCCAATGAGCAGTTCTTC,CATSDPRTRSNEQFF
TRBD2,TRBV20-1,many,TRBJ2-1,TGCAGTGCTAGTACGGGGGGGTCCTACAATGAGCAGTTCTTC,CSASTGGSYNEQFF
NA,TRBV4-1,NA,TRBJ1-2,TGCGCCAGCAGCGAGGAGGGGAGAGTAAGTTATGGCTACACCTTC,CASSEEGRVSYGYTF
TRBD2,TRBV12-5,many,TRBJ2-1,TGTGCTAGTGGTTTGCCCCGTAGCGGGGGGCTTAGGTACAATGAGCAGTTCTTC,CASGLPRSGGLRYNEQFF
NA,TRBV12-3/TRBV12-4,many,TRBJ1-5,TGTGCCAGCAGTGGACAGAATAGCAATCAGCCCCAGCATTTT,CASSGQNSNQPQHF
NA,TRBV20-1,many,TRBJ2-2,TGCAGTGCTAGAACGGAGGGAGAGCTGTTTTTT,CSARTEGELFF
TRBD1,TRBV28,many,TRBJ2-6,TGTGCCAGCAGCCCTATTCCCTGGGGACAGGGAACTGGTGGGGCCAACGTCCTGACTTTC,CASSPIPWGQGTGGANVLTF
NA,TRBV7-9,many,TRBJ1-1,TGTGCCAGCACCCAGAATTATATGAACACTGAAGCTTTCTTT,CASTQNYMNTEAFF
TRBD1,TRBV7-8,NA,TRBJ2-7,TGTGCCAGCCGACTGGGGACAGGGGCGTCTCGTAACGAGCAGTACTTC,CASRLGTGASRNEQYF
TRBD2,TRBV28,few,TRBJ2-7,TGTGCCAGCAGGCCACTGAGTAGCGGGGATACCTACGAGCAGTACTTC,CASRPLSSGDTYEQYF
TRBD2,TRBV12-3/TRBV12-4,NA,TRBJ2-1,TGTGCCAGCAGGTTAGCGGGAGGAGGGCAGTTCTTC,CASRLAGGGQFF
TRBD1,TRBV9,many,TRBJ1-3,TGTGCCAGCAGCGTCGCGGGACAGGCAAACACCATATATTTT,CASSVAGQANTIYF
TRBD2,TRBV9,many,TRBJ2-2,TGTGCCAGCAGCGTAGCTGGTAGCGGGACCGGGGAGCTGTTTTTT,CASSVAGSGTGELFF
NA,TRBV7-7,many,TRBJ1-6,TGTGCCAGCAGCTTAGATTTCCCGCAGAAGGATTCACCCCTCCACTTT,CASSLDFPQKDSPLHF
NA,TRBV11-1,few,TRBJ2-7,TGTGCCAGCAGCCAGACAGACTCCTACGAGCAGTACTTC,CASSQTDSYEQYF
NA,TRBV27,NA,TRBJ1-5,TGTGCCAGCCGAGCAGGTAGCATTAATAGCAATCAGCCCCAGCATTTT,CASRAGSINSNQPQHF
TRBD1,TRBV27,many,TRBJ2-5,TGTGCCAGCAGTTTTACAGGGGGCGGAGAGACCCAGTACTTC,CASSFTGGGETQYF
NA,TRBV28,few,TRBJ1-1,TGTGCCAGCAGCACGCGCCTAGAAGCTTTCTTT,CASSTRLEAFF
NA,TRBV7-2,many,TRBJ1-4,TGTGCCAGCAGCTTCGCATGGGCAACTAATGAAAAACTGTTTTTT,CASSFAWATNEKLFF
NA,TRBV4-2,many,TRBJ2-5,TGTGCCAGCAGCCAAGCCGCGGTCATCGAGACCCAGTACTTC,CASSQAAVIETQYF
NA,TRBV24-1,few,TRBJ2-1,TGTGCCACCAGTGATGGGGGCAGGAATGAGCAGTTCTTC,CATSDGGRNEQFF
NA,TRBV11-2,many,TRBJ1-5,TGTGCCAGCAGCTTATTCGGGGGCAATCAGCCCCAGCATTTT,CASSLFGGNQPQHF
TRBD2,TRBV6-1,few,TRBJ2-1,TGTGCCAGCAGATGGGGACTAGCGGGAAACAATGAGCAGTTCTTC,CASRWGLAGNNEQFF
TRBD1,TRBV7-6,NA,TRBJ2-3,TGTGCCAGCAGCTTAAGTGGGGGGACAGGGCTAGCGGAGGACACAGATACGCAGTATTTT,CASSLSGGTGLAEDTDTQYF
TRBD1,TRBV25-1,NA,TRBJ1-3,TGTGCCAGCAGTGGACAGGGCCCTGGAAACACCATATATTTT,CASSGQGPGNTIYF
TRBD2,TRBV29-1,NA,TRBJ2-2,TGCAGCGTTGAATTTGGGTCGGCGGGAGGTCCCGGGGAGCTGTTTTTT,CSVEFGSAGGPGELFF
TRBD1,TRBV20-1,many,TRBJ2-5,TGCAGTGCTAAGACTGGGACAGAACAAGAGACCCAGTACTTC,CSAKTGTEQETQYF
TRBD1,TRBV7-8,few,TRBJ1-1,TGTGCCAGCAGAGCGGAGGGGGCTCGGAACACTGAAGCTTTCTTT,CASRAEGARNTEAFF
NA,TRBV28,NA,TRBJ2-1,TGTGCCAGCAGTTTAGTTTTTAACTGGGTCAGTCCAGGGTCTATCTCCTACAATGAGCAGTTCTTC,CASSLVFNWVSPGSISYNEQFF
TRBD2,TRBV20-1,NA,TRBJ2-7,TGCAGTGCTAGAGACGTCGGCGCGGGAGGGCCTCAAGAGCAGTACTTC,CSARDVGAGGPQEQYF
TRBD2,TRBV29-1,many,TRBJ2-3,TGCAGCGTTGAACTAGCGGGCACAGATACGCAGTATTTT,CSVELAGTDTQYF
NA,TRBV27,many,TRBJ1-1,TGTGCCAGCAGTTTAACCGGCACTGAAGCTTTCTTT,CASSLTGTEAFF
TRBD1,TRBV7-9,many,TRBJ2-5,TGTGCCAGCAGCTTACAGACAGGGGGCCAAGAGACCCAGTACTTC,CASSLQTGGQETQYF
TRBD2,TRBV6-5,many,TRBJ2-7,TGTGCCAGCAGTCGAGGGACTACAGAGGGCGAGCAGTACTTC,CASSRGTTEGEQYF
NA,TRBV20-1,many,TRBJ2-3,TGCAGTGCTAGAGGCCCCAGGGGGGCGGGAGTGAAAGATACGCAGTATTTT,CSARGPRGAGVKDTQYF
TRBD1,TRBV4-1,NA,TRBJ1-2,TGCGCCAGCGCAGGGGGAGTTGGCTACACCTTC,CASAGGVGYTF
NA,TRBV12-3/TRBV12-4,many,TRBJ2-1,TGTGCCAGCAGCCCCGGACCCTGGCGGGAGCAGTTCTTC,CASSPGPWREQFF
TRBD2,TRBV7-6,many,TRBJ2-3,TGTGCCAGCAGCCACACGGCGATAGCGGGTGGTGCAGATACGCAGTATTTT,CASSHTAIAGGADTQYF
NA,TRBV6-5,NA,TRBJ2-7,TGTGCCAGCAGTTACCAAGGGGGAACCTACGAGCAGTACTTC,CASSYQGGTYEQYF
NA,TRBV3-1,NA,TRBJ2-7,TGTGCCAGCAGACCCGTAGGAAGAACCTACGAGCAGTACTTC,CASRPVGRTYEQYF
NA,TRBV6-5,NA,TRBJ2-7,TGTGCCAGCAGTTACCGGCCCCAGCCGGAGTACGAGCAGTACTTC,CASSYRPQPEYEQYF
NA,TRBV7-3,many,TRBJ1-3,TGTGCCAGCAGCTTGGCGGCAGGAAACACCATATATTTT,CASSLAAGNTIYF
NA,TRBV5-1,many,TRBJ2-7,TGCGCCAGCAGCTTGGCTGGTAGCAGGTCCGAGCAGTACTTC,CASSLAGSRSEQYF
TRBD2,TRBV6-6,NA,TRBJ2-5,TGTGCCAGCAGTCTCCCAAGCGGGAGGGACGAGACCCAGTACTTC,CASSLPSGRDETQYF
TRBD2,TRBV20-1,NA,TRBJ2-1,TGCAGTGCCGGACTAGCGGACTACAATGAGCAGTTCTTC,CSAGLADYNEQFF